This T cell receptor beta chain was sequenced during a study of ipilimumab plus nivolumab after autologous stem cell transplantation. TCRdb's table, derived via immunoSEQ multiplex PCR, lists solely in-frame clones and lacks some. The sample contains some 44,000 clones, about 88% of which appear only once. This CDR3 is built from 12 residues. V lost 4 bases, J lost 6 bases, and 13 bases lay in between. Germline CDR1 reads SQVTM; CDR2 reads ANQGSEA. This sample comprised PBMCs, obtained in a trial of ipilimumab plus nivolumab as post-transplant consolidation. The V call is TRBV29-1, the J call TRBJ2-7; maybe TRBD1 (6 bases). This receptor was identified in a male donor with multiple myeloma. The CDR3 reads CSVVVDSLEQYF. DNA for the CDR3: TGCAGCGTTGTGGTGGACAGCCTCGAGCAGTACTTC.